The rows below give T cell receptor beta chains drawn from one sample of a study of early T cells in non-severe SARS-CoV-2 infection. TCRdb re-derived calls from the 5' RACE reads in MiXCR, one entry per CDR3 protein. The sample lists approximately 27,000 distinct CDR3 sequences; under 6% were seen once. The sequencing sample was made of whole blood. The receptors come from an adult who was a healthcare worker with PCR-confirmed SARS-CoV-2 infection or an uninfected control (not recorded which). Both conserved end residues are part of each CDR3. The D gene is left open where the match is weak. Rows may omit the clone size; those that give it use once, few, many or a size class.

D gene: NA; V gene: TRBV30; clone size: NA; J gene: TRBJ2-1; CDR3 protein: CAWISSGLSGYNYNEQFF; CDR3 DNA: TGTGCCTGGATTTCGTCGGGCCTCTCAGGATACAATTACAATGAGCAGTTCTTC
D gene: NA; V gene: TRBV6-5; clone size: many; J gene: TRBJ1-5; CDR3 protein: CASSTGGVNQPQHF; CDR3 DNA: TGTGCCAGCAGTACCGGGGGGGTGAATCAGCCCCAGCATTTT
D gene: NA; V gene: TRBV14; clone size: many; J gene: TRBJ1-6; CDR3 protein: CASSFMSGSPLHF; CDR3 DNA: TGTGCCAGCAGCTTTATGAGTGGCTCACCCCTCCACTTT
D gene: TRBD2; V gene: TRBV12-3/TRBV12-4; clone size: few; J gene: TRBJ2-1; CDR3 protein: CASRPGGGNEQFF; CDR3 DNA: TGTGCCAGCAGACCGGGGGGAGGGAATGAGCAGTTCTTC
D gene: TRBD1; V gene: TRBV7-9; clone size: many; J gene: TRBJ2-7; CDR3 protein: CASSTEQGPGYEQYF; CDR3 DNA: TGTGCCAGCAGCACCGAACAGGGGCCTGGGTACGAGCAGTACTTC
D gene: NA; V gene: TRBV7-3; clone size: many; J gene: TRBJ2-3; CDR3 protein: CASSLRTRTDTQYF; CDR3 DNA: TGTGCCAGCAGCTTAAGGACCCGCACAGATACGCAGTATTTT
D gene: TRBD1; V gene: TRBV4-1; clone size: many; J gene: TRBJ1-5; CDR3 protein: CASSHVLQGIGQPQHF; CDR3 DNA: TGCGCCAGCAGCCATGTACTACAGGGGATAGGGCAGCCCCAGCATTTT
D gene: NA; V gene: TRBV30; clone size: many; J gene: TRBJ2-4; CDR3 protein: CAWSVQGLHSKNIQYF; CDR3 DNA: TGTGCCTGGAGTGTACAAGGGTTGCATTCCAAAAACATTCAGTACTTC
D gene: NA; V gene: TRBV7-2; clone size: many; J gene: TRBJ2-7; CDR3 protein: CASSHGSYEQYF; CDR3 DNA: TGTGCCAGCAGCCACGGTTCCTACGAGCAGTACTTC
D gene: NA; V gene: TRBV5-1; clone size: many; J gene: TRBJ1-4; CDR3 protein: CASSFISATNEKLFF; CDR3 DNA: TGCGCCAGCAGCTTTATCAGTGCAACTAATGAAAAACTGTTTTTT
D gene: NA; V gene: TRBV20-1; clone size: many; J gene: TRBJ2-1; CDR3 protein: CSARTIARYNEQFF; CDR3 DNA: TGCAGTGCCCGGACTATAGCCCGCTACAATGAGCAGTTCTTC
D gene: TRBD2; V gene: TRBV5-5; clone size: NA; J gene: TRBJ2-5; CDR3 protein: CASSLVLAGGPETQYF; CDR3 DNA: TGTGCCAGCAGCTTGGTGCTAGCGGGGGGGCCTGAGACCCAGTACTTC
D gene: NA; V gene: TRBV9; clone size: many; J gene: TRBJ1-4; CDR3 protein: CASSVGRGNEKLFF; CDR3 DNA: TGTGCCAGCAGCGTAGGGCGTGGGAATGAAAAACTGTTTTTT
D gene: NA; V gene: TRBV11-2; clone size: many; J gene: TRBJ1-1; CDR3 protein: CASSPLRTGNTEAFF; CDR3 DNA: TGTGCCAGCAGCCCCCTCCGGACGGGCAACACTGAAGCTTTCTTT
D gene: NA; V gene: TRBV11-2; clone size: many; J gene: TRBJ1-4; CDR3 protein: CASSPLGHGRRNEKLFF; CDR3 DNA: TGTGCCAGCAGCCCCCTAGGGCATGGGCGGAGGAATGAAAAACTGTTTTTT
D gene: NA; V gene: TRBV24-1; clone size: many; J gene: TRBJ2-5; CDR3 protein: CATSDMISMSPETQYF; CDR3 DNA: TGTGCCACCAGTGATATGATCTCAATGAGCCCCGAGACCCAGTACTTC
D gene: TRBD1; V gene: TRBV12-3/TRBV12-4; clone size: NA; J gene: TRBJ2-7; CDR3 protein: CASTSTGATYEQYF; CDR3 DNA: TGTGCCAGCACCTCGACAGGGGCCACCTACGAGCAGTACTTC
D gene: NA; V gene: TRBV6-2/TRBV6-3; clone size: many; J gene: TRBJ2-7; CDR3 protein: CASRVSGYEQYF; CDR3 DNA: TGTGCCAGCAGGGTCAGTGGCTACGAGCAGTACTTC
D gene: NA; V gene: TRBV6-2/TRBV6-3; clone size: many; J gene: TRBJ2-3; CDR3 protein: CATTSPGDTQYF; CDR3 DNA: TGTGCCACCACTAGCCCGGGGGATACGCAGTATTTT
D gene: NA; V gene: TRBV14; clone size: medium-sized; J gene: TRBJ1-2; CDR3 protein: CASSQALYPYGYTF; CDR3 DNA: TGTGCCAGCAGCCAAGCCTTGTACCCGTATGGCTACACCTTC
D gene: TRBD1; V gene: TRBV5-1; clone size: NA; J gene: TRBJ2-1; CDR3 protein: CASSFGTGGRISYNEQFF; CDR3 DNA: TGCGCCAGCAGCTTCGGGACAGGTGGTAGGATCTCCTACAATGAGCAGTTCTTC
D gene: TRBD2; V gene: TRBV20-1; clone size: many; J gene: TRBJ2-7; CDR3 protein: CSARDGIAGSYEQYF; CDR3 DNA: TGCAGTGCTAGAGATGGAATAGCGGGGAGCTACGAGCAGTACTTC
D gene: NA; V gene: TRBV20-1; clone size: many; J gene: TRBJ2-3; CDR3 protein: CSARGTLSSTDTQYF; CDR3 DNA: TGCAGTGCTAGGGGGACACTATCGTCGACAGATACGCAGTATTTT
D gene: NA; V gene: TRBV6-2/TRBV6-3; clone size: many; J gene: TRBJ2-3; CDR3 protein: CASSTTGEGSDTQYF; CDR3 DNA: TGTGCCAGCAGCACCACTGGCGAGGGCTCGGATACGCAGTATTTT
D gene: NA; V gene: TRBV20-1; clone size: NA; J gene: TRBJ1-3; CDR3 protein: CSAKDPSTSGNTIYF; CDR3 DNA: TGCAGTGCGAAAGATCCTTCGACCTCTGGAAACACCATATATTTT
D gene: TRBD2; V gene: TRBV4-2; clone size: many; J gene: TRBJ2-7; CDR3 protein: CASSQDNLASGIEQYF; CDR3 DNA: TGTGCCAGCAGCCAAGACAACCTGGCTAGCGGGATCGAGCAGTACTTC
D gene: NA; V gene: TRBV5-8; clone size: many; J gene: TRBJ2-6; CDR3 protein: CASRGVGGANVLTF; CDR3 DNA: TGTGCCAGCAGGGGCGTAGGAGGGGCCAACGTCCTGACTTTC
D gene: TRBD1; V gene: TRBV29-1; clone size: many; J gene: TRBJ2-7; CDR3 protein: CSVGVGQGAYEQYF; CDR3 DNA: TGCAGCGTGGGTGTGGGACAGGGGGCCTACGAGCAGTACTTC
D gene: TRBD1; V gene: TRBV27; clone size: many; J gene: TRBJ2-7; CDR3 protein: CASSLSDRAAYEQYF; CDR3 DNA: TGTGCCAGCAGTTTGTCTGACAGGGCTGCCTACGAGCAGTACTTC